What follows is one T cell receptor beta chain and its context. These data belong to a study of T cell responses to AZD1222 COVID-19 vaccine. The germline V and J ends were trimmed by 2 bases and 2 bases, with 6 bases remaining between them. Germline V gives CDR1 KGHSH, CDR2 LQKENI. The CDR3 runs 13 residues. The data were produced by immunoSEQ multiplex PCR, yet TCRdb's version contains in-frame clones alone and is incomplete. The profile covers approximately 270,000 clones, with approximately 94% appearing a single time and 0.5% to 0.7% taken by the ten largest. This TCR was sampled from an adult who received the AZD1222 COVID-19 vaccine. This rearrangement joins TRBV18 to TRBJ2-5; D is unresolved. The sample here was peripheral blood, taken 28 days after the second AZD1222 dose. CDR3 protein: CASSPAPQETQYF. CDR3 DNA: TGTGCCAGCTCACCAGCCCCACAAGAGACCCAGTACTTC.